The text below deals with one T cell receptor beta chain. Its antigen target is currently unknown. One base away there is no much larger clone; base qualities are not given. The V end loses 2 bases and the J end loses 4 bases, and a stretch of 9 bases separates them. The germline V gene gives CDR1 as WSHSY and CDR2 as SAAADI. From cysteine to phenylalanine, the CDR3 is 15 amino acids long. Left in the record is the CDR3 DNA by itself, 45 bases read in frame from the first base. The data stem from a study of early T cells in non-severe SARS-CoV-2 infection listed by TCRdb under 2021. Background on the whole study: TCR sequencing used bulk RNA from unsorted whole blood, so alpha and beta chains could not be paired.

This was a case-control study nested in a cohort of healthcare workers in London, UK, who had nasopharyngeal swab PCR tests and blood samples taken every week. Healthcare workers were recruited between 23 and 31 March 2020, during the week of the UK lockdown, and were followed weekly for up to 16 weeks. Library construction relied on 5' RACE. Sequencing relied on a NextSeq 500. In the TCR library protocol, unique molecular identifiers were attached to individual cDNA molecules to correct for PCR bias and sequencing error. Sequencing covered both TCR alpha and beta chains, and within each sample the abundances of alpha and beta sequences were tightly co-correlated. The published analysis was carried out like this. Decombinator V4 was used to annotate TCR sequences for V gene, J gene and CDR3. TCRs were defined as expanded if a significant change between any two time points was detected under a Poisson model with p below 0.0001. TCR abundances were normalised to the total number of TCRs sequenced per sample and were expressed as counts per million. TRAV1-2 paired with TRAJ12, TRAJ20 or TRAJ33 defined MAIT TCRs, while TRAV10 paired with TRAJ18 defined iNKT TCRs. VDJdb, accessed 1 November 2021, was searched for CMV, EBV and SARS-CoV-2 annotated TCRs, excluding TCRs annotated for multiple antigens. The raw public data were reprocessed by TCRdb itself: fastp quality trimming at Q25, MiXCR clonotype calling, in-frame beta chains only. Rows are combined by CDR3 protein, so each entry shows the most common genes and DNA. For this entry, the V and J calls and clone size follow TCRdb and not the study's own pipeline. The sample profile shows some 85,000 distinct CDR3 sequences; approximately 15% of them were found once. The ten largest clones capture about 1.5% of the sample.

Overall study outcomes, separate from this receptor: VDJdb matching was skewed toward anti-spike CD8 responses, so virus-specific expansions were likely underestimated and private and CD4 specificities were missed.

This chain is built from TRBV10-2 and TRBJ1-6; D gene: possibly TRBD1, on 5 matching bases. Sequenced sample: whole blood. The receptor comes from an adult who was a healthcare worker with PCR-confirmed SARS-CoV-2 infection or an uninfected control (not recorded which). The DNA sequence reads TGCGCCAGCAGTGAGGGGGGGTTTTATAATTCACCCCTCCACTTT. Its protein product is CASSEGGFYNSPLHF.